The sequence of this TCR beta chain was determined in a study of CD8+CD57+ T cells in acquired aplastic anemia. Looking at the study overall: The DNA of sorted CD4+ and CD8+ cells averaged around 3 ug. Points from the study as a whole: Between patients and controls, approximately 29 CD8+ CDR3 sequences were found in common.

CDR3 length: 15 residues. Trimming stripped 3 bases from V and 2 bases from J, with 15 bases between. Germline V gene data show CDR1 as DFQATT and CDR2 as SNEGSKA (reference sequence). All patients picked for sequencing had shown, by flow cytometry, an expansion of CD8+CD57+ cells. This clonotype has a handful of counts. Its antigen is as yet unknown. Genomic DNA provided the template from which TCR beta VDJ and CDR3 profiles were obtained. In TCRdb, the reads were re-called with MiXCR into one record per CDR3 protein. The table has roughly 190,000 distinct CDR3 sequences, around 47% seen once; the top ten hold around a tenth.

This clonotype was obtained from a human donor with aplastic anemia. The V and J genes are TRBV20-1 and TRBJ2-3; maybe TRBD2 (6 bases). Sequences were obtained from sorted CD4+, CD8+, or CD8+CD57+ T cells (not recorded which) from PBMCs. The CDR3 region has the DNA TGCAGTGCTAGTTCTCTCGGGAGTTACACAGATACGCAGTATTTT. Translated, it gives CSASSLGSYTDTQYF.